This TCR beta chain was sequenced for a study of T cells in narcolepsy. V dropped 2 bases and J dropped 8; count of bases not matched to a gene: 11. This CDR3 is 16 amino acids long. Germline V gene lookup returns CDR1 LNHNV and CDR2 YYDKDF (reference sequence). TCRdb's copy holds only in-frame clones and misses some; the assay was immunoSEQ multiplex PCR. Of roughly 16,000 clones listed, around 86% were seen once; the top ten hold over 30%. The origin of this receptor is a human donor in good health. The sequencing sample was made of memory (CD45RA-) CD4+ T cells from blood. V is TRBV15 and J is TRBJ1-4; 7 bases map to TRBD1. The DNA for the CDR3 is TGTGCCACCAGCAGACCCAGCGGGACAGTGGGAGAAAAACTGTTTTTT. Translation: CATSRPSGTVGEKLFF.